This T cell receptor beta chain was recovered during a study of shared clonotypes between healthy human individuals. Germline V gene sequence: CDR1 KGHSH, CDR2 LQKENI. The CDR3 consists of 12 residues. Trimming removed 6 bases at V and 6 bases at J, with 11 bases between. There were no recent acute infections or vaccinations among the donors, who were healthy HIV-negative adults. As to this clone: Its target is unknown.

Study-wide results and caveats: Among donors, sharing of clonotypes was expected to be affected by sequencing depth.

As processed by the authors: For the immunoSEQ data, sequences were junction-only without quality scores, so filtering differed. Libraries were prepared by immunoSEQ multiplex PCR; TCRdb keeps only in-frame clonotypes and omits some of them. Clone size and the V and J calls come from that table; the DNA yielded D and trimming. The table records 2 million to 3 million clones, over 85% of them present only once. The sequenced sample consisted of naive CD4+ T cells from PBMCs. Subset denoted: CD45RA+ positively selected. The chain carries TRBV18 and TRBJ1-1; the D gene is possibly TRBD1 (6 bases). The sequence was obtained from a man aged 18 to 30 in good health. Some clones in this sample may be carry-over from other donors' samples. CDR3 region: CASSHRVAEAFF. CDR3 nucleotide sequence: TGTGCCAGCTCGCACAGGGTAGCTGAAGCTTTCTTT.